This TCR beta chain was observed in a study of identical twins. Notes on the study in general: Analyses of zero insertions could be partly confounded by invariant MAIT and iNKT cells. Memory repertoires lacked the insertion deficit that abundant cord blood beta clonotypes showed.

The J segment lost 3 bases and the V segment lost 0 bases, leaving 4 bases of the junction unmatched. The germline V gene has CDR1 GTSNPN and CDR2 SVGIG (reference sequence). The CDR3 extends over 14 amino acids. TCRdb reprocessed the 5' RACE reads via MiXCR and lists one record per CDR3 protein. The repertoire holds about 720,000 distinct CDR3 sequences, with more than 6.5% as singletons. Points on this clonotype: Its cognate antigen is unknown.

These data were likewise used in another study, on yellow fever vaccine responses in identical twins.

The clonotype was recovered from a woman younger than 35 in good health. Sequences were obtained from PBMCs. V gene TRBV30 combines with J gene TRBJ2-7; 8 bases match TRBD2. CDR3 sequence: CAWSVSAGGYEQYF. CDR3 sequence (DNA): TGTGCCTGGAGTGTTTCCGCGGGAGGCTACGAGCAGTACTTC.